This passage covers 5 T cell receptor beta chains from one sample sequenced in a study of human T cells and chemical hapten exposure. Total RNA came from unfractionated whole blood. During construction of the library, unique molecular identifiers were attached to individual cDNA molecules for quantitative, reproducible TCR counting. MiXCR was run by TCRdb on the reads, yielding one entry per CDR3 protein. Of 120,000 or so distinct CDR3 sequences listed, approximately 9.3% were seen once; the top ten hold approximately 1.5%. The specimen sequenced was whole blood. The receptors here all came from a human donor in good health. Some clones in this sample may be carry-over from other donors' samples.

The rearrangement joins TRBV29-1 to TRBJ1-1, with a possible D match to TRBD1 (5 bases). CDR3 length: 14 residues. With 7 bases removed from V and 1 base from J, the gap between germline ends came to 16 bases. Germline CDR1 SQVTM, CDR2 ANQGSEA. The DNA of the CDR3 is TGCAGCGCTGGACATGTCGTGGGGAACACTGAAGCTTTCTTT. It yields the protein CSAGHVVGNTEAFF.

The genes are TRBV7-2 and TRBJ1-5; D is unclear. This CDR3 spans 15 amino acids. Germline V CDR1 and CDR2: SGHTA, FQGNSA. V lost 1 base and J 3 bases, leaving 10 bases between the germline ends. The DNA for the CDR3 is TGTGCCAGCAGCTTAGACGGACGGTTCAATCAGCCCCAGCATTTT. Translated: CASSLDGRFNQPQHF.

This chain connects TRBV3-1 to TRBJ2-7; 7 bases are a match to TRBD2. Unmatched junction bases numbered 24, after V lost 3 bases and J lost 7 bases. The CDR3 has 19 residues. Per germline, CDR1 LGHDT and CDR2 YNNKEL (reference sequence). CDR3 bases: TGTGCCAGCAGCCATACCCCGGCGGGAGCCGATCTTCCGGTGAGGGAGCAGTACTTC. This translates into CASSHTPAGADLPVREQYF.

The chain couples TRBV23-1 to TRBJ2-4; TRBD1 might be the D (5 bases). TRBV23-1 qualifies as an ORF whose function is uncertain. Trimming left V 2 bases short and J 6 bases short, with 32 bases between. The CDR3 spans 21 residues. The CDR3 bases are TGCGCCAGCAGTCAACAGGGCGTTCAGCCGAAGGTGGGGAAGCCCAGAAACATTCAGTACTTC. Protein sequence: CASSQQGVQPKVGKPRNIQYF.

About this clonotype: A much more abundant neighbour one base away suggests this may be a read error. The chain links TRBV10-3 to TRBJ1-4, with a tentative D call TRBD1 (5 bases). Germline lookup yields CDR1 ENHRY and CDR2 SYGVKD. This CDR3 contains 11 residues. The DNA of the CDR3 is TGTGTCATCAGGGCCAATGAAAAACTGTTTTTT. It yields the protein CVIRANEKLFF.